This T cell receptor beta chain was obtained from a study of OX40 agonist ivuxolimab in advanced cancers. Study as a whole: Participants, 82.7% male, averaged roughly 60 years of age, ranging from about 23 to 85.

Produced via immunoSEQ multiplex PCR; TCRdb's table is partial and in-frame only. This table has 20,000 to 25,000 clones, 79% appearing once. The V gene's germline CDR1 is KGHSH and CDR2 LQKENI. The CDR3 has 17 residues. V dropped 1 base and J dropped 0 bases, with 13 bases sitting between them. This TCR derives from an adult with an advanced solid tumor such as melanoma, head and neck, liver or kidney cancer. The chain has TRBV18 and TRBJ2-4; D is uncertain. The sequenced sample was CD4+ or CD8+ T cells sorted from blood, obtained in a trial of the OX40 agonist ivuxolimab. The CDR3 nucleotides read TGTGCCAGCTCACCACTTTCCAGGACCGCAGCCAAAAACATTCAGTACTTC. Residues: CASSPLSRTAAKNIQYF.